These T cell receptor beta chains were read from a single sample in a study of blood T cells in healthy people across ages. TCRdb re-analysed the 5' RACE reads in MiXCR, keeping a single row per CDR3 protein. The sample lists 550,000 to 650,000 distinct CDR3 sequences; approximately 30% were seen once. Sequencing input: blood. The origin of the receptors is a woman of 80 years or more in good health. CDR3s include the opening cysteine and the closing phenylalanine or tryptophan. A D gene is named only where the DNA matches it firmly. Clone size appears in some rows only: once, few, many, or a class for an expanded clone.

size	V	J	D	DNA	CDR3
NA	TRBV5-1	TRBJ2-1	TRBD2	TGCGCCAGCAGCTTGGGGACTAGCGGGAGGGATTCGGGATACAATGAGCAGTTCTTC	CASSLGTSGRDSGYNEQFF
NA	TRBV30	TRBJ2-1	NA	TGTGCCTGGAGTGTAAGTACAGGTGAGGAGTTCTTC	CAWSVSTGEEFF
NA	TRBV5-1	TRBJ1-1	NA	TGCGCCAGCAGCTTGGAAGGCGTCCCAGGTCCAGCTTTCTTT	CASSLEGVPGPAFF
many	TRBV5-6	TRBJ2-7	NA	TGTGCCAGCAGCTTGTTAAGGAGCGAGCAGTACTTC	CASSLLRSEQYF
many	TRBV6-5	TRBJ1-2	NA	TGTGCCAGCAGTGACGGTGGGCCGGGCCACTATGGCTACACCTTC	CASSDGGPGHYGYTF
many	TRBV7-8	TRBJ1-2	NA	TGTGCCAGCAGCTTAGCGGGGGAAAACTATGGCTACACCTTC	CASSLAGENYGYTF
many	TRBV6-1	TRBJ2-3	TRBD2	TGTGCCAGCGGGACTAGCGGGGGCCGCACAGATACGCAGTATTTT	CASGTSGGRTDTQYF
NA	TRBV20-1	TRBJ1-5	NA	TGCAGTGCTAGGAGGGGGTCTAGCAATCAGCCCCAGCATTTT	CSARRGSSNQPQHF
many	TRBV20-1	TRBJ2-3	NA	TGCAGTGCCGCTGGGATCAGGGTCACAGATACGCAGTATTTT	CSAAGIRVTDTQYF
NA	TRBV12-3/TRBV12-4	TRBJ2-7	NA	TGTGCCAGCAGTTCGGCGGCTTCCTACGAGCAGTACTTC	CASSSAASYEQYF
many	TRBV4-3	TRBJ2-1	TRBD2	TGCGCCAGCAGCCAAGATAGGTGGGGGGGAGACAATGAGCAGTTCTTC	CASSQDRWGGDNEQFF
NA	TRBV9	TRBJ1-1	TRBD1	TGTGCCAGCAGCGTGGGGACAGGGGGCTTTACTACCTACACTGAAGCTTTCTTT	CASSVGTGGFTTYTEAFF
many	TRBV5-1	TRBJ2-7	TRBD2	TGCGCCAGCACCGTCTCTAGCGGGGGGTCCTACGAGCAGTACTTC	CASTVSSGGSYEQYF
many	TRBV5-1	TRBJ1-1	TRBD1	TGCGCCAGCAGCTGGGACAGGAATCCCCCTGAAGCTTTCTTT	CASSWDRNPPEAFF
NA	TRBV5-1	TRBJ2-3	TRBD2	TGCGCCAGCAGCTTGGCCAGATTAGCGGGCGCAGATACGCAGTATTTT	CASSLARLAGADTQYF
NA	TRBV2	TRBJ1-1	TRBD1	TGTGCCAGTACTACCAGGGGGGGCCGGTCGGGCACTGAAGCTTTCTTT	CASTTRGGRSGTEAFF
NA	TRBV20-1	TRBJ2-3	NA	TGCAGTGCTAGTAACCCTTCTGGGAGTGAGGATACGCAGTATTTT	CSASNPSGSEDTQYF
many	TRBV9	TRBJ2-1	NA	TGTGCCAGCAGTGACCCCCTTACAGGGCGCAACAATGAGCAGTTCTTC	CASSDPLTGRNNEQFF
many	TRBV4-1	TRBJ2-3	NA	TGCGCCAGCAGCCAAGATACAGGGCTCACAGATACGCAGTATTTT	CASSQDTGLTDTQYF
many	TRBV6-6	TRBJ2-1	TRBD1	TGTGCCAGCCGTTTGACAGGGAAGAATAACAATGAGCAGTTCTTC	CASRLTGKNNNEQFF
many	TRBV5-8	TRBJ1-2	NA	TGTGCCAGCACCCTAACGGGGGGCTACACCTTC	CASTLTGGYTF
NA	TRBV7-9	TRBJ2-7	NA	TGTGCCACCCCATTGGGGGCCTACGAGCAGTACTTC	CATPLGAYEQYF
many	TRBV7-2	TRBJ2-4	TRBD2	TGTGCCAGCAGCCCGGGGGGGCCGGATGACATTCAGTACTTC	CASSPGGPDDIQYF
many	TRBV15	TRBJ1-5	TRBD1	TGTGCCACCAGCAGAGTCCCACGAACAGGGGGGTCCTTGAGCAATCAGCCCCAGCATTTT	CATSRVPRTGGSLSNQPQHF
many	TRBV7-2	TRBJ2-7	TRBD2	TGTGCCAGCAGCATCAAGGGAGGGCGGGGCGAGCAGTACTTC	CASSIKGGRGEQYF
many	TRBV11-2	TRBJ2-3	NA	TGTGCCAGCAGCCGACTTCGGACACCCACAGATACGCAGTATTTT	CASSRLRTPTDTQYF
NA	TRBV20-1	TRBJ1-1	NA	TGCAGTGCTAGACCCCCGGGAAAACAGGGTGAAGCTTTCTTT	CSARPPGKQGEAFF
many	TRBV27	TRBJ2-7	TRBD1	TGTGCCAGCAGTTCGCCCCCGGACAGGGGGCGAATGAGGGAGCAGTACTTC	CASSSPPDRGRMREQYF
once	TRBV15	TRBJ2-3	NA	TGTGCCACCAGCAGACCGTTGGAGGCGGGGGATACGCAGTATTTT	CATSRPLEAGDTQYF
many	TRBV20-1	TRBJ1-2	NA	TGCAGTGCTAGAGACGGAGGAAGAGTAGATGGCTACACCTTC	CSARDGGRVDGYTF
many	TRBV11-2	TRBJ2-3	TRBD2	TGTGCCAGCAGCATCGGACTAGCGGGGGGGGATACGCAGTATTTT	CASSIGLAGGDTQYF